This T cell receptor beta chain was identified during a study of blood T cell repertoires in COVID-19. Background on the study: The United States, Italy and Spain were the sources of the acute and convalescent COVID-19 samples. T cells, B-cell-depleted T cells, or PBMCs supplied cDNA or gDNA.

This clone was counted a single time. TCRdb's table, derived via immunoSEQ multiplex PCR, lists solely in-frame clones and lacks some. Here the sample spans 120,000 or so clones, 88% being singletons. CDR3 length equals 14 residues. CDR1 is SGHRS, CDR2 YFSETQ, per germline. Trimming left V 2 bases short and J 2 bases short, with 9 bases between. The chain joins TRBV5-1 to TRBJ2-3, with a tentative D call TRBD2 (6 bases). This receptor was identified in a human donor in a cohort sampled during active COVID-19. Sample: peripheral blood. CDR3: CASSFGTATDTQYF. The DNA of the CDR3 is TGCGCCAGCAGCTTCGGGACTGCCACAGATACGCAGTATTTT.